Sequencing of this TCR beta chain was carried out in a study of cytomegalovirus exposure and HLA in healthy donors. The CDR3 extends over 14 amino acids. The V and J ends lost 2 bases and 4 bases respectively, with 8 bases between them. Germline CDR1 is SEHNR and CDR2 is FQNEAQ (reference sequence). With 60 Vbeta and 13 Jbeta primers, the PCR was carried out. Sequencing used immunoSEQ multiplex PCR; TCRdb keeps in-frame clones, though not all of them. The sample lists roughly 120,000 clones, over 70% occurring once. This TCR was sampled from a woman between 50 and 59 years old in good health and CMV-seropositive. This chain links TRBV7-9 with TRBJ2-2, with D maybe TRBD1 (6 bases). Material: PBMCs. The CDR3 spells CASSLWTVTGELFF. Here the CDR3 DNA reads TGTGCCAGCAGCTTATGGACAGTCACCGGGGAGCTGTTTTTT.